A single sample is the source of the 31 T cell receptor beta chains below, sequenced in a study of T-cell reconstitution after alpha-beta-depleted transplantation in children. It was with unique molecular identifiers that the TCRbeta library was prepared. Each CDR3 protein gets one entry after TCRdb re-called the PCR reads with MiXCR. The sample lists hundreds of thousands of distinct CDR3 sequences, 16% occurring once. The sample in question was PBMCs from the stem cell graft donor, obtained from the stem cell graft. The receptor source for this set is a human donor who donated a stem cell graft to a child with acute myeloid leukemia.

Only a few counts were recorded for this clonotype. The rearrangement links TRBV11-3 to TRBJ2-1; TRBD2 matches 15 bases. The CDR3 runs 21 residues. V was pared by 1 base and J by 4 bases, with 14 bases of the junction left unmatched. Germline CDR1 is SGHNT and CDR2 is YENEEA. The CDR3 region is CASSLVAGLAGGGKRYNEQFF. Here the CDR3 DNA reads TGTGCCAGCAGCTTAGTTGCGGGACTAGCGGGGGGAGGCAAAAGGTACAATGAGCAGTTCTTC.

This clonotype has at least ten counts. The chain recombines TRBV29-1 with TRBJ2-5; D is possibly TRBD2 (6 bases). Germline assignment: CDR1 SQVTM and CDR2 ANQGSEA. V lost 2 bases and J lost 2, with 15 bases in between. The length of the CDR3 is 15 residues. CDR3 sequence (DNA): TGCAGCGTTGAATTTCAGCGGGCATTACAAGAGACCCAGTACTTC. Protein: CSVEFQRALQETQYF.

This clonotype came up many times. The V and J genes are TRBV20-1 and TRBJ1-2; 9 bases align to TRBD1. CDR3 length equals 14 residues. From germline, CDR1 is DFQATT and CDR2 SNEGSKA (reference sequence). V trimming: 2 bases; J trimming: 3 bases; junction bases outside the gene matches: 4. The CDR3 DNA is TGCAGTGCTAGATCGGGACAGGGCTACTATGGCTACACCTTC. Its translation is CSARSGQGYYGYTF.

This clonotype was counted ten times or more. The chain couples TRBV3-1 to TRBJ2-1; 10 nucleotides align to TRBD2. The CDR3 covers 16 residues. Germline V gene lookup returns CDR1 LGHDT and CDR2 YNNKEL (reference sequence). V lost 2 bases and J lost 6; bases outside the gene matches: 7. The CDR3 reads CASSQPGLAPFNEQFF. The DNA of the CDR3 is TGTGCCAGCAGCCAACCGGGACTAGCGCCTTTCAATGAGCAGTTCTTC.

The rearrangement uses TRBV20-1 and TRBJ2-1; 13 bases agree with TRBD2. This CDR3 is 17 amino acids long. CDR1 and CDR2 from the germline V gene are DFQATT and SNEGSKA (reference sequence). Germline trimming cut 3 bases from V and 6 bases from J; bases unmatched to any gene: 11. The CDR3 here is CSARSKYGTSGANEQFF. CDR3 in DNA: TGCAGTGCTAGGAGCAAATACGGGACTAGCGGGGCCAATGAGCAGTTCTTC.

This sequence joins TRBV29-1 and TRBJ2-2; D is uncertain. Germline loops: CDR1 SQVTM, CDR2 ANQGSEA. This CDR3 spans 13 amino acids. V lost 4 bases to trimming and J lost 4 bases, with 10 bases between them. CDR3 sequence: CSVVEGPTGELFF. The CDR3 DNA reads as TGCAGCGTTGTAGAAGGTCCCACCGGGGAGCTGTTTTTT.

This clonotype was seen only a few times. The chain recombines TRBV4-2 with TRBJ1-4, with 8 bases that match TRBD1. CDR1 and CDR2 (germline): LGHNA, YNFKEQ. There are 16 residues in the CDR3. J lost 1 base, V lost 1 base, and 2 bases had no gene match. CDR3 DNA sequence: TGTGCCAGCAGCCAAGCAGGGGGCGTAACTAATGAAAAACTGTTTTTT. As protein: CASSQAGGVTNEKLFF.

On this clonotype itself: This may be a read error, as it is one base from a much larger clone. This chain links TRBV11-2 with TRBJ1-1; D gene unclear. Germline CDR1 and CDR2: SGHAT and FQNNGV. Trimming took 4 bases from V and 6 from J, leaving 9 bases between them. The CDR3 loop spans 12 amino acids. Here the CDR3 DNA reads TGTGCCAGCAGCTCCCGATCTGCTGAAGCTTTCTTT. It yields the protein CASSSRSAEAFF.

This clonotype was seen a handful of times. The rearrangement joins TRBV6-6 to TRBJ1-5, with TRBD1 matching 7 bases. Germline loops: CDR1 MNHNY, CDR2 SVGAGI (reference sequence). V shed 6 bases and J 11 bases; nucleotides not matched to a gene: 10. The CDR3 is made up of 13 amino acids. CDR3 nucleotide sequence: TGTGCCAGCAGGATGACTACAGGGGAAGCCCAGCATTTT. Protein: CASRMTTGEAQHF.

CDR3 DNA: TGCGCCAGCAGCCTGCCCCCCGGTGGCTCCTACAATGAGCAGTTCTTC. Encoded protein: CASSLPPGGSYNEQFF. The chain couples TRBV4-1 to TRBJ2-1; D is unresolved. The length of the CDR3 is 16 residues. The germline V gene encodes CDR1 MGHRA and CDR2 YSYEKL. V lost 4 bases and J lost 0, with 13 bases in between.

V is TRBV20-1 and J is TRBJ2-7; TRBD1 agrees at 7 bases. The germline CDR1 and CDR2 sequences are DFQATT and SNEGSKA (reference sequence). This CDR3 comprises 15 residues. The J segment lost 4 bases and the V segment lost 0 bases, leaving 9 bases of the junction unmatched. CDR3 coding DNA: TGCAGTGCTAGAGATCTTGACAGGGATCTATACGAGCAGTACTTC. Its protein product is CSARDLDRDLYEQYF.

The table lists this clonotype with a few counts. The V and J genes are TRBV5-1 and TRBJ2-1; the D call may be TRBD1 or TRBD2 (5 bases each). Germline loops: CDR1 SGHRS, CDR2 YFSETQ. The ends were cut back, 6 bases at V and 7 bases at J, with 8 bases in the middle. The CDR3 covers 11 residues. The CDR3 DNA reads TGCGCCAGCACCTGGGGGAATGAGCAGTTCTTC. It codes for CASTWGNEQFF. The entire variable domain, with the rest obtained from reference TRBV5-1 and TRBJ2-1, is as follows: KAGVTQTPRYLIKTRGQQVTLSCSPISGHRSVSWYQQTPGQGLQFLFEYFSETQRNKGNFPGRFSGRQFSNSRSEMNVSTLELGDSALYLCASTWGNEQFFGPGTRLTVL.

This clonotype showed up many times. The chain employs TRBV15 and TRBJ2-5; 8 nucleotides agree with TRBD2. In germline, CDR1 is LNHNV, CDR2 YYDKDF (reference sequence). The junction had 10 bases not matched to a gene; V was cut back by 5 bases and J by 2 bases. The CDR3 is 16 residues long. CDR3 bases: TGTGCCACCAGCCTTCAGACTAGCGCCCCGCAAGAGACCCAGTACTTC. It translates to CATSLQTSAPQETQYF.

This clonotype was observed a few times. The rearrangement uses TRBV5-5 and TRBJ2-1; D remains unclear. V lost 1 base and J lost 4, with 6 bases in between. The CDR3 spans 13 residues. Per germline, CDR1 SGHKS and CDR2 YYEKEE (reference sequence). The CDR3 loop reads CASSLHQYNEQFF. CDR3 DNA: TGTGCCAGCAGCTTGCACCAGTACAATGAGCAGTTCTTC.

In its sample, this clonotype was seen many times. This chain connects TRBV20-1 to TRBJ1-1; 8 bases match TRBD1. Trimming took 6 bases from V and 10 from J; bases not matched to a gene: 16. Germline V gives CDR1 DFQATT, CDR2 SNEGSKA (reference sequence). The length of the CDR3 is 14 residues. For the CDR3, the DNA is TGCAGTGCCACCGCGCCTCAGGGGGCCTCCGGAGCTTTCTTT. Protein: CSATAPQGASGAFF.

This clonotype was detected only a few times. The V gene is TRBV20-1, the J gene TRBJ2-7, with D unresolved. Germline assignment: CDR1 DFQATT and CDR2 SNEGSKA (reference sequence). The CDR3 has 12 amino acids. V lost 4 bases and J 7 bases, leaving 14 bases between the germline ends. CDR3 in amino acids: CSATWTAAEQYF. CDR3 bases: TGCAGTGCTACCTGGACCGCGGCTGAGCAGTACTTC.

The CDR3 sequence: CASSFGTGKSGELFF. In DNA form, the CDR3 reads TGTGCCAGCAGTTTCGGGACAGGGAAATCCGGGGAGCTGTTTTTT. This sequence joins TRBV12-3 or TRBV12-4 and TRBJ2-2, with 9 bases fitting TRBD1. The CDR3 runs to 15 residues. V lost 3 bases and J lost 6; bases outside the gene matches: 5.

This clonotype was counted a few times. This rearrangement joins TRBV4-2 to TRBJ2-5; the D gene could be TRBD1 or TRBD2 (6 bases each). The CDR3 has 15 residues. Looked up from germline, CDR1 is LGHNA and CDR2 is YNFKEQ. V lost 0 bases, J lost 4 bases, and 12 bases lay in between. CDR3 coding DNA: TGTGCCAGCAGCCAAGATCCCCGGGGGCGAGAGACCCAGTACTTC. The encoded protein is CASSQDPRGRETQYF.

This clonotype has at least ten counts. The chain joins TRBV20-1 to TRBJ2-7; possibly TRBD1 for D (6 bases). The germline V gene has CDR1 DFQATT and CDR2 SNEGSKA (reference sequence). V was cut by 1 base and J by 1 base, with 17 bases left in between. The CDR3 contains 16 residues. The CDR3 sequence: CSARGTDDYPSYEQYF. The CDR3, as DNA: TGCAGTGCTAGAGGGACAGACGACTATCCATCCTACGAGCAGTACTTC.

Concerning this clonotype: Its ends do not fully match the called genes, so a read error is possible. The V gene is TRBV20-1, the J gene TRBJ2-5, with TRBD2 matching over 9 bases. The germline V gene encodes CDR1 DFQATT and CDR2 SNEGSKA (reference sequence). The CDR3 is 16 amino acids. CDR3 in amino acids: CCAPPAGGVGKETQYF. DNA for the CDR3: TGCTGTGCTCCCCCCGCGGGGGGGGTCGGAAAAGAGACCCAGTACTTC.

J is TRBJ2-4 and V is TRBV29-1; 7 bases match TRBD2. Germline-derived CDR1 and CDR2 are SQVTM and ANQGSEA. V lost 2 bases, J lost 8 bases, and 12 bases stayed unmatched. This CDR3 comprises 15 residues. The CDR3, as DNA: TGCAGCGTTGAATATCGGGTGGGGAGGGTGGACATTCAGTACTTC. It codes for CSVEYRVGRVDIQYF.

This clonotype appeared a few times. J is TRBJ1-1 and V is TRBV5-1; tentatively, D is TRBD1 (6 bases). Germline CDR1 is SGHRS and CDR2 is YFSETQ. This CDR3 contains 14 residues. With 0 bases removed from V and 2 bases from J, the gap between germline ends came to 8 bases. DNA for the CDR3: TGCGCCAGCAGCTTGGGGACAGACAACACTGAAGCTTTCTTT. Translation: CASSLGTDNTEAFF.

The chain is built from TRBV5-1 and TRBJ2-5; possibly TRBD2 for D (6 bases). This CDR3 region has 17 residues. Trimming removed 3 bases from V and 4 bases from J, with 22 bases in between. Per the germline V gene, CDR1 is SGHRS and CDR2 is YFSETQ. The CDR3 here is CASSWGDTGLETETQYF. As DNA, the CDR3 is TGCGCCAGCAGCTGGGGGGATACGGGACTCGAAACAGAGACCCAGTACTTC.

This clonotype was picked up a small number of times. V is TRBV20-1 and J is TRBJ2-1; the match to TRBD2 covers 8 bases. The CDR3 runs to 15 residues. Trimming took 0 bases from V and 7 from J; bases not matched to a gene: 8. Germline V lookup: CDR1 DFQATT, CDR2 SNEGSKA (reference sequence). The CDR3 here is CSARDLRGAGNEQFF. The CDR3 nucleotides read TGCAGTGCTAGAGATTTGCGGGGGGCCGGGAATGAGCAGTTCTTC.

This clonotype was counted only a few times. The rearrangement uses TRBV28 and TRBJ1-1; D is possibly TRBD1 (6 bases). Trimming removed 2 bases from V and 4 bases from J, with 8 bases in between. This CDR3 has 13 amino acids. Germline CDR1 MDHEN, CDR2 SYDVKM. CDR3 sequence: CASSLRQATEAFF. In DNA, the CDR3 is TGTGCCAGCAGTTTAAGACAGGCCACTGAAGCTTTCTTT.

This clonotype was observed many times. CDR3 sequence (DNA): TGCAGCGTGATGGAGGGAGGAAACACCATATATTTT. Translating it yields CSVMEGGNTIYF. The genes are TRBV29-1 and TRBJ1-3; D uncertain. Germline V gene data show CDR1 as SQVTM and CDR2 as ANQGSEA. This CDR3 comprises 12 residues. Trimming pared 6 bases from V and 4 bases from J, leaving 10 bases between.

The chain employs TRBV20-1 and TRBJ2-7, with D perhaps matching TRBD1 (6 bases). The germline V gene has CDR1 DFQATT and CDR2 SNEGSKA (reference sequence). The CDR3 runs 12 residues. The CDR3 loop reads CSVVGHRYEQYF. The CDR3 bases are TGCAGCGTGGTGGGACACAGGTACGAGCAGTACTTC.

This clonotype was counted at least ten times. The CDR3 sequence is CATSRDRTGDGYTF. The CDR3 nucleotides are TGTGCCACCAGCAGAGATCGGACAGGGGATGGCTACACCTTC. This sequence joins TRBV15 and TRBJ1-2; 9 nucleotides match TRBD1. Trimming cost V 0 bases and J 6 bases; bases outside gene matches: 2. The CDR3 is 14 amino acids. Germline V gene data show CDR1 as LNHNV and CDR2 as YYDKDF (reference sequence).

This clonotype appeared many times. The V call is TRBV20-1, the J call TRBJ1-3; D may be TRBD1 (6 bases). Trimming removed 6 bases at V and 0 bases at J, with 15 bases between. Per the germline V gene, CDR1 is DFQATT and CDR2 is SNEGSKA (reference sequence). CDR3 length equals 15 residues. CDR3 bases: TGCAGTGCCGTTGAAGGGGGGAGCTCTGGAAACACCATATATTTT. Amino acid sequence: CSAVEGGSSGNTIYF.

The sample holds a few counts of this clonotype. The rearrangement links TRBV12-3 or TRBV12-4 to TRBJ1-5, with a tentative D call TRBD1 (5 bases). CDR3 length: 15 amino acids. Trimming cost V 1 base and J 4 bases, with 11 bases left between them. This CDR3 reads CASSLDGGGNQPQHF. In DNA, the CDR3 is TGTGCCAGCAGTTTAGACGGGGGAGGGAATCAGCCCCAGCATTTT.

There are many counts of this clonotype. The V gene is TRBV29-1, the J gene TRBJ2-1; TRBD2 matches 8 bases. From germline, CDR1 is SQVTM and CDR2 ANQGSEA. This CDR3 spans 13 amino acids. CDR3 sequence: CTVGGGGNNEQFF. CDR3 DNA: TGCACCGTGGGTGGCGGGGGGAACAATGAGCAGTTCTTC.